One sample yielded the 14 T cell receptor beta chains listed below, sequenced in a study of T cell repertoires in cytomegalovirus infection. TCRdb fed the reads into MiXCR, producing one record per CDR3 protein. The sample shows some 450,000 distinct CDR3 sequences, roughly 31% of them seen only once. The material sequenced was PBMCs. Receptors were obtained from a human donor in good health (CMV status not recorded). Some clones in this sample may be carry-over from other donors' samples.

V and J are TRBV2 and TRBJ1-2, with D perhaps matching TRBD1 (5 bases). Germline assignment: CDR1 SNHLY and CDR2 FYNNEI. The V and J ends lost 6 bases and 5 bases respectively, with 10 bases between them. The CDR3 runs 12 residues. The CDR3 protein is CASSMTEYGYTF. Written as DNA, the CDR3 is TGTGCCAGCAGCATGACAGAATATGGCTACACCTTC.

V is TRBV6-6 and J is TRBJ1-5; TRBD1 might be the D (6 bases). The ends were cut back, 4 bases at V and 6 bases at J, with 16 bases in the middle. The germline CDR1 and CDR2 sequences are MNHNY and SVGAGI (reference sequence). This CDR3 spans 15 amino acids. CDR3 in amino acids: CASSSVEGGGQPQHF. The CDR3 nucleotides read TGTGCCAGCAGTTCCGTAGAGGGGGGGGGTCAGCCCCAGCATTTT.

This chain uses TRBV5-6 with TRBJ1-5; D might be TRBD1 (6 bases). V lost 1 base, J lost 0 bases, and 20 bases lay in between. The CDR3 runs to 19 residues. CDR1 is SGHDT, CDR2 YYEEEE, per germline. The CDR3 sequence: CASSLRAQQGYGSNQPQHF. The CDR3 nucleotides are TGTGCCAGCAGCTTGAGAGCCCAACAGGGTTACGGTAGCAATCAGCCCCAGCATTTT.

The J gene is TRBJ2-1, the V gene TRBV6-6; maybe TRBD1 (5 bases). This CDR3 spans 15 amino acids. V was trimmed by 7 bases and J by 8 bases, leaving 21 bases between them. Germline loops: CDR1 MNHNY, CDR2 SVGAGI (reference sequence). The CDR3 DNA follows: TGTGCCAGCAACGGTATTCTGACAGACCCGGATGAGCAGTTCTTC. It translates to CASNGILTDPDEQFF.

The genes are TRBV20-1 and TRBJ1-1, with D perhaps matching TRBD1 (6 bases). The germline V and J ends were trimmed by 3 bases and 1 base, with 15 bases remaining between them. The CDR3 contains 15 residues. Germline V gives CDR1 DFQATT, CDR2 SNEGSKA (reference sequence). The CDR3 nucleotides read TGCAGTGCTAGGCCCCTGCAGGGGTCGAACACTGAAGCTTTCTTT. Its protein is CSARPLQGSNTEAFF.

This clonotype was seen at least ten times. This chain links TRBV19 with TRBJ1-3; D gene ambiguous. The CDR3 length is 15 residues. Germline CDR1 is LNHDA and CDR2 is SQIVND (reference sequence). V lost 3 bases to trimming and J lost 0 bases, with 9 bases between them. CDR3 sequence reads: CASSIGWDSGNTIYF. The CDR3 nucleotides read TGTGCCAGTAGTATCGGTTGGGACTCTGGAAACACCATATATTTT.

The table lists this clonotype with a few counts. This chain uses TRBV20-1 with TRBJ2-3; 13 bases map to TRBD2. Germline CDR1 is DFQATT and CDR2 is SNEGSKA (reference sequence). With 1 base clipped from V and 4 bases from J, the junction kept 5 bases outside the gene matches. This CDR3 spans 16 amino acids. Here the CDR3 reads CSARATSGGRADTQYF. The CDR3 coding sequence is TGCAGTGCTAGAGCGACTAGCGGGGGGCGGGCAGATACGCAGTATTTT.

The CDR3 here is CASSTGGIETQYF. DNA for the CDR3: TGTGCCAGCAGCACTGGAGGGATAGAGACCCAGTACTTC. The chain carries TRBV5-8 and TRBJ2-5; D is possibly TRBD2 (6 bases). The CDR3 has 13 amino acids. CDR1 SGHTS and CDR2 YDEGEE come from the germline V gene. V was clipped by 4 bases and J by 4 bases, with 11 bases between them.

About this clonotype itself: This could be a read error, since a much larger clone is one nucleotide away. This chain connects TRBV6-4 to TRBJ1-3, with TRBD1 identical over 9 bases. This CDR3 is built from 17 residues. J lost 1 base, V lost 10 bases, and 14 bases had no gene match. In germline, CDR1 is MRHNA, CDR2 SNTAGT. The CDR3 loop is CANKATGGRLSGNTIYF. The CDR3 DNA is TGTGCCAACAAGGCGACAGGGGGAAGATTGTCTGGAAACACCATATATTTT.

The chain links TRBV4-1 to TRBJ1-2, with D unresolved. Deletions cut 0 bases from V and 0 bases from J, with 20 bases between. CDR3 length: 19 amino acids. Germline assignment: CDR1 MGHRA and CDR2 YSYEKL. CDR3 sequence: CASSQDRLVGPGTNYGYTF. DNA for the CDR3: TGCGCCAGCAGCCAAGATCGGTTAGTTGGCCCGGGAACTAACTATGGCTACACCTTC.

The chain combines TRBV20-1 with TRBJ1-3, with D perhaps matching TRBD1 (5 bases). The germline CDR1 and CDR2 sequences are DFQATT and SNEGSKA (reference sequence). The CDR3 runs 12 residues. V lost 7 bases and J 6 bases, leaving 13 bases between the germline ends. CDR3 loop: CSGRGAENTIYF. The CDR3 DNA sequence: TGCAGTGGGCGCGGGGCGGAAAACACCATATATTTT.

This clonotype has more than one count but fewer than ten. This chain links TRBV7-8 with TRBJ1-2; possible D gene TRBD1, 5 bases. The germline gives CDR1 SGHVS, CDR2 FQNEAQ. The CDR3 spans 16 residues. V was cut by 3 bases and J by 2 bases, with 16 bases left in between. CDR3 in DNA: TGTGCCAGCAGCTTTTATTCGCGGGGGTCCAACTATGGCTACACCTTC. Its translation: CASSFYSRGSNYGYTF.

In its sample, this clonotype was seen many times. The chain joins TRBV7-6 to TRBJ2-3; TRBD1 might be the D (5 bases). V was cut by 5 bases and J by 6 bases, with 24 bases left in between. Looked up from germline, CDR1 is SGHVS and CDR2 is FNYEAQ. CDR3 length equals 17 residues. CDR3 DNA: TGTGCCAGCAGCCCAATGGGGCAGGTCATAAAGACGGATACGCAGTATTTT. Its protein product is CASSPMGQVIKTDTQYF. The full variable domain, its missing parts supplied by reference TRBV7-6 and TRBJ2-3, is GAGVSQSPRYKVTKRGQDVALRCDPISGHVSLYWYRQALGQGPEFLTYFNYEAQQDKSGLPNDRFSAERPEGSISTLTIQRTEQRDSAMYRCASSPMGQVIKTDTQYFGPGTRLTVL.

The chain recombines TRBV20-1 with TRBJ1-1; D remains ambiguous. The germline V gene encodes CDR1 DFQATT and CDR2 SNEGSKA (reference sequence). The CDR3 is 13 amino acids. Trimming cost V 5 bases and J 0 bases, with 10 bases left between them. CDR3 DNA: TGCAGTGCTCAGAAGACCGTGAACACTGAAGCTTTCTTT. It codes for CSAQKTVNTEAFF.